The 7 T cell receptor beta chains presented below share a single source sample, sequenced in a study of blood T cells in healthy people across ages. Using a J-beta primer mix together with a sample-barcoded 5' primer, a second PCR was run for roughly 6 to 12 cycles. TCRdb reprocessed the 5' RACE reads via MiXCR and lists one record per CDR3 protein. The sample lists 1.5 million or so distinct CDR3 sequences; 42% were seen once. The sample was blood. The source is a woman younger than 30 in good health.

This sequence joins TRBV6-1 and TRBJ2-7; the match to TRBD1 covers 8 bases. Germline CDR1 and CDR2: MNHNS and SASEGT. Unmatched junction bases numbered 8, after V lost 10 bases and J lost 0 bases. CDR3 length equals 14 residues. The CDR3 sequence is CANSKDRASYEQYF. Here the CDR3 DNA reads TGTGCCAACTCCAAGGACAGGGCCTCCTACGAGCAGTACTTC.

V gene TRBV15 combines with J gene TRBJ1-2; D perhaps matches TRBD1 (6 bases). Trimming removed 0 bases from V and 8 bases from J, with 16 bases in between. Germline V gene data show CDR1 as LNHNV and CDR2 as YYDKDF (reference sequence). This CDR3 is built from 15 residues. The CDR3 spells CATSRDQGPQGGYTF. As DNA, the CDR3 is TGTGCCACCAGCAGAGATCAGGGACCCCAGGGGGGCTACACCTTC.

This chain connects TRBV7-9 to TRBJ2-7; 10 positions match TRBD2. V lost 4 bases to trimming and J lost 7 bases; unmatched junction nucleotides: 10. The germline V gene has CDR1 SEHNR and CDR2 FQNEAQ (reference sequence). The CDR3 sequence is 15 residues long. CDR3: CASSSMSGRENEQYF. Written as DNA, the CDR3 is TGTGCCAGCAGCTCCATGAGCGGGAGGGAAAATGAGCAGTACTTC.

This rearrangement joins TRBV20-1 to TRBJ2-5; 8 bases align to TRBD2. This CDR3 is 15 amino acids long. The J segment lost 3 bases and the V segment lost 0 bases, leaving 6 bases of the junction unmatched. Germline V gene lookup returns CDR1 DFQATT and CDR2 SNEGSKA (reference sequence). The CDR3 DNA reads TGCAGTGCTAGAGATCCCGGACTAGCAGAAGAGACCCAGTACTTC. It is translated as CSARDPGLAEETQYF.

This rearrangement joins TRBV27 to TRBJ2-5, with unresolved D. With 0 bases removed from V and 11 bases from J, the gap between germline ends came to 22 bases. Germline CDR1 reads MNHEY; CDR2 reads SMNVEV (reference sequence). This CDR3 spans 16 amino acids. As DNA, the CDR3 is TGTGCCAGCAGTTTATCTTTTATGGTGGAGTACAATGAGCAGTACTTC. This encodes CASSLSFMVEYNEQYF.

The rearrangement uses TRBV6-5 and TRBJ2-2, with TRBD2 matching over 9 bases. In germline, CDR1 is MNHEY, CDR2 SVGAGI. The CDR3 covers 16 residues. Losses at the gene ends were 6 bases for V and 2 bases for J; bases not matched to a gene: 7. The CDR3 here is CASRPVAGANTGELFF. Written as DNA, the CDR3 is TGTGCCAGCAGACCTGTAGCGGGAGCCAACACCGGGGAGCTGTTTTTT.

The chain has TRBV6-5 and TRBJ2-2, with D perhaps TRBD2 (7 bases). V was clipped by 6 bases and J by 6 bases, with 17 bases between them. The CDR3 is 15 residues long. Germline-derived CDR1 and CDR2 are MNHEY and SVGAGI. The CDR3 DNA reads as TGTGCCAGCAGGTGGGGGGGGCCGAGCCCCGGGGAGCTGTTTTTT. Its protein product is CASRWGGPSPGELFF.